These 25 T cell receptor beta chains came from one sample sequenced in a study of shared clonotypes between healthy human individuals. The data were produced by immunoSEQ multiplex PCR, yet TCRdb's version contains in-frame clones alone and is incomplete. The sample has about 2.5 million clones; just under 95% are singletons. The specimen was naive CD4+ T cells from PBMCs. Subset denoted: CD45RA+ positively selected. These receptors all stem from a young man in good health. Some clones in this sample may be carry-over from other donors' samples.

The gene calls are TRBV4-1 and TRBJ2-6; D unresolved. The CDR3 covers 15 residues. Per germline, CDR1 MGHRA and CDR2 YSYEKL. V dropped 1 base and J dropped 0 bases, with 4 bases sitting between them. The CDR3, as DNA: TGCGCCAGCAGCCAAGTCTACTCTGGGGCCAACGTCCTGACTTTC. Its protein product is CASSQVYSGANVLTF.

The V and J genes are TRBV5-5 and TRBJ1-2, with D possibly matching TRBD1 (5 bases). In germline, CDR1 is SGHKS, CDR2 YYEKEE (reference sequence). This CDR3 region has 13 residues. The V gene lost 1 base and the J gene lost 6 bases, with 10 bases spanning the gap. This CDR3 reads CASSLLQDNGYTF. CDR3 bases: TGTGCCAGCAGCTTGTTACAGGATAATGGCTACACCTTC.

As to this clone: The same CDR3 can be traced to other DNA sequences in this sample. The chain has TRBV7-9 and TRBJ2-3; D unresolved. CDR1 SEHNR and CDR2 FQNEAQ come from the germline V gene (reference sequence). Trimming stripped 1 base from V and 6 bases from J, with 5 bases between. The length of the CDR3 is 12 residues. The CDR3 DNA reads as TGTGCCAGCAGCTTAGGGCCGGATACGCAGTATTTT. Protein product: CASSLGPDTQYF.

The rearrangement joins TRBV7-9 to TRBJ2-2; D is unresolved. Per germline, CDR1 SEHNR and CDR2 FQNEAQ (reference sequence). The CDR3 extends over 15 amino acids. V was clipped by 2 bases and J by 0 bases, with 7 bases between them. In DNA form, the CDR3 reads TGTGCCAGCAGCTTAATCGGTGCGAACACCGGGGAGCTGTTTTTT. Translated, it gives CASSLIGANTGELFF.

About this clone itself: Additional DNA sequences in this sample encode the identical CDR3. The chain employs TRBV10-3 and TRBJ2-7, with 11 positions matching TRBD1. The germline V gene has CDR1 ENHRY and CDR2 SYGVKD. The V segment lost 3 bases and the J segment 4 bases; nucleotides outside the gene matches: 2. The CDR3 has 14 amino acids. CDR3 amino acids: CAISDGTGGYEQYF. CDR3 bases: TGTGCCATCAGTGACGGGACAGGGGGTTACGAGCAGTACTTC.

This clone was seen a handful of times. Other DNA sequences of this sample code for an identical CDR3. CDR3 protein: CASSPLAGVADTQYF. CDR3 in DNA: TGCGCCAGCAGCCCTCTAGCGGGAGTGGCAGATACGCAGTATTTT. The genes are TRBV5-1 and TRBJ2-3, with TRBD2 matching over 10 bases. CDR1 and CDR2 (germline): SGHRS, YFSETQ. V lost 4 bases, J lost 4 bases, and 6 bases stayed unmatched. The length of the CDR3 is 15 residues.

V usage is TRBV5-6 and J usage is TRBJ2-2; weak D call: TRBD2 (6 bases). CDR1 and CDR2 (germline): SGHDT, YYEEEE. There are 15 residues in the CDR3. Trimming cost V 4 bases and J 5 bases, with 15 bases left between them. CDR3 nucleotide sequence: TGTGCCAGCAGCACAGGACGCGGAGGGACCGGGGAGCTGTTTTTT. This gives the protein CASSTGRGGTGELFF.

The chain uses TRBV2 and TRBJ2-1; TRBD2 aligns across 10 bases. This CDR3 has 16 residues. The V gene end was trimmed by 7 bases and the J gene end by 7 bases; junction bases not matched to a gene: 13. CDR1 SNHLY and CDR2 FYNNEI come from the germline V gene. The CDR3 sequence: CASKRDLAGVGNEQFF. The CDR3 nucleotides read TGTGCCAGCAAGAGAGATCTAGCGGGAGTAGGGAATGAGCAGTTCTTC.

The chain uses TRBV21-1 and TRBJ2-7; the table names TRBD1, a call not compared with the DNA. TRBV21-1 is given as a pseudogene. The CDR3 is 13 amino acids. The CDR3 here is CASSIPKCQEQYF. The CDR3 DNA reads TGTGCCAGCAGCATCCCGAAGTGTCAGGAGCAGTACTTC.

The rearrangement links TRBV19 to TRBJ2-1; 10 nucleotides align to TRBD1. J gave up 7 bases and V 5 bases, and 8 bases lay outside the gene matches. The CDR3 is made up of 15 amino acids. The germline V gene has CDR1 LNHDA and CDR2 SQIVND (reference sequence). The CDR3 region is CASSHPGQGLNEQFF. CDR3 in DNA: TGTGCCAGTAGTCACCCGGGACAGGGGTTGAATGAGCAGTTCTTC.

This clone was recorded once. This chain joins TRBV7-2 and TRBJ1-2; no clear D. There are 14 residues in the CDR3. The germline V gene encodes CDR1 SGHTA and CDR2 FQGNSA. V shed 5 bases and J shed 7 bases, with 17 bases lying between them. The CDR3 bases are TGTGCCAGCAGCCTAGTCGGGGAACTGGGTGGCTACACCTTC. Translating it yields CASSLVGELGGYTF.

Turning to this clone: The same CDR3 can be traced to other DNA sequences in this sample. The chain has TRBV28 and TRBJ2-7, with D unresolved. The length of the CDR3 is 14 residues. From germline, CDR1 is MDHEN and CDR2 SYDVKM. The germline V and J ends were trimmed by 6 bases and 0 bases, with 12 bases remaining between them. CDR3 sequence reads: CASRLAESSYEQYF. CDR3 sequence (DNA): TGTGCCAGCAGGCTGGCGGAGAGCTCCTACGAGCAGTACTTC. The entire variable domain, with the rest obtained from reference TRBV28 and TRBJ2-7, is as follows: DVKVTQSSRYLVKRTGEKVFLECVQDMDHENMFWYRQDPGLGLRLIYFSYDVKMKEKGDIPEGYSVSREKKERFSLILESASTNQTSMYLCASRLAESSYEQYFGPGTRLTVT.

The J gene is TRBJ2-4, the V gene TRBV7-9; the D gene is possibly TRBD2 (5 bases). The CDR3 is 13 amino acids. With 3 bases removed from V and 5 bases from J, the gap between germline ends came to 8 bases. Germline CDR1 reads SEHNR; CDR2 reads FQNEAQ (reference sequence). The DNA for the CDR3 is TGTGCCAGCAGCTTCTCGAGGGAAAACATTCAGTACTTC. This translates into CASSFSRENIQYF.

The rearrangement links TRBV7-3 to TRBJ2-2; 15 bases match TRBD2. V gave up 5 bases and J gave up 6 bases; unmatched junction bases: 10. Germline values: CDR1 SGHTA, CDR2 FQGTGA. The length of the CDR3 is 18 residues. CDR3 in DNA: TGTGCCAGCAGCCTGCTGGGACTAGCGGGAGGTAGTGCCGGGGAGCTGTTTTTT. This codes for CASSLLGLAGGSAGELFF.

The J gene is TRBJ2-1, the V gene TRBV30; 9 bases map to TRBD1. Germline lookup yields CDR1 GTSNPN and CDR2 SVGIG (reference sequence). CDR3 length: 12 residues. J lost 10 bases, V lost 3 bases, and 4 bases had no gene match. CDR3 in amino acids: CAWSLQGAEQFF. The DNA of the CDR3 is TGTGCCTGGAGCCTACAGGGGGCCGAGCAGTTCTTC. Full variable domain (missing parts from reference TRBV30 and TRBJ2-1): SQTIHQWPATLVQPVGSPLSLECTVEGTSNPNLYWYRQAAGRGLQLLFYSVGIGQISSEVPQNLSASRPQDRQFILSSKKLLLSDSGFYLCAWSLQGAEQFFGPGTRLTVL.

In regard to this clone: The same CDR3 can be traced to other DNA sequences in this sample. This chain joins TRBV7-2 and TRBJ1-4, with 7 positions matching TRBD1. The V gene's germline CDR1 is SGHTA and CDR2 FQGNSA. After removal of 0 bases from V and 3 bases from J, the junction contained 1 base not matched to a gene. The CDR3 runs 15 residues. Here the CDR3 DNA reads TGTGCCAGCAGCTTAGCCGGGACAGCTAATGAAAAACTGTTTTTT. As protein: CASSLAGTANEKLFF.

The J gene is TRBJ2-1, the V gene TRBV9; 7 bases map to TRBD1. The CDR3 spans 17 residues. Germline V gene lookup returns CDR1 SGDLS and CDR2 YYNGEE. The ends lost 0 bases at V and 0 bases at J; junction bases unmatched: 6. The CDR3 DNA is TGTGCCAGCAGCGTAGGCCCGGACAGGATCTCCTACAATGAGCAGTTCTTC. Translation gives CASSVGPDRISYNEQFF.

V and J are TRBV2 and TRBJ1-2; D gene ambiguous. In germline, CDR1 is SNHLY, CDR2 FYNNEI. The CDR3 length is 15 residues. V lost 6 bases and J lost 1, with 15 bases in between. The CDR3 sequence: CASRDRTSYNYGYTF. The CDR3 bases are TGTGCCAGCAGAGACCGGACCTCTTATAACTATGGCTACACCTTC.

The chain employs TRBV5-1 and TRBJ2-1; D remains unclear. The V end lost 0 bases, the J end lost 8 bases, and 12 bases lay between the germline ends. The CDR3 has 14 amino acids. The germline CDR1 and CDR2 sequences are SGHRS and YFSETQ. For the CDR3, the DNA is TGCGCCAGCAGCTTGGTTAGTAGCAGCGATGAGCAGTTCTTC. Amino acids: CASSLVSSSDEQFF.

This clone has just one count. The rearrangement uses TRBV5-1 and TRBJ1-1; the match to TRBD1 covers 9 bases. The germline CDR1 and CDR2 sequences are SGHRS and YFSETQ. The CDR3 covers 15 residues. Germline trimming cut 4 bases from V and 1 base from J; bases unmatched to any gene: 5. The CDR3 DNA follows: TGCGCCAGCAGCCCCCAGGGACAGGGGAACACTGAAGCTTTCTTT. Its protein is CASSPQGQGNTEAFF.

Points on this clone: Additional DNA sequences in this sample encode the identical CDR3. The chain is built from TRBV9 and TRBJ1-1; no clear D gene. The CDR3 extends over 13 amino acids. CDR1 and CDR2 (germline): SGDLS, YYNGEE. Trimming shortened V by 0 bases and J by 4 bases, and 7 bases separated the two germline ends. In nucleotides, the CDR3 is TGTGCCAGCAGCGTAGGTAGTTCCACTGAAGCTTTCTTT. Encoded protein: CASSVGSSTEAFF.

The CDR3 sequence is CASSQDSGHPYQETQYF. CDR3 DNA sequence: TGTGCCAGCAGCCAAGATTCGGGACACCCGTACCAAGAGACCCAGTACTTC. The rearrangement links TRBV4-2 to TRBJ2-5; tentative D call: TRBD1 (6 bases). V lost 0 bases to trimming and J lost 0 bases, with 14 bases between them. Germline V CDR1 and CDR2: LGHNA, YNFKEQ. This CDR3 contains 17 residues.

Comment on this clone: Other DNA sequences from this sample encode an identical CDR3 as well. The V gene is TRBV30, the J gene TRBJ2-1; D is possibly TRBD1 (6 bases). This CDR3 has 13 residues. Germline CDR1 and CDR2: GTSNPN and SVGIG (reference sequence). V was trimmed by 1 base and J by 4 bases, leaving 8 bases between them. Here the CDR3 reads CAWSGGTYNEQFF. Here the CDR3 DNA reads TGTGCCTGGAGTGGAGGGACATACAATGAGCAGTTCTTC.

In its sample, this clone was seen once. V usage is TRBV5-1 and J usage is TRBJ2-1; D unclear. The CDR3 has 11 amino acids. Between the trimmed V and J ends, which lost 3 bases and 9 bases, there was a span of 7 bases. Germline assignment: CDR1 SGHRS and CDR2 YFSETQ. CDR3 sequence: CASSSDAEQFF. DNA for the CDR3: TGCGCCAGCAGCTCGGACGCTGAGCAGTTCTTC.

The chain recombines TRBV5-1 with TRBJ2-1, with 8 bases aligning to TRBD2. Per the germline V gene, CDR1 is SGHRS and CDR2 is YFSETQ. V shed 0 bases, J shed 10 bases, and the junction held 9 bases outside the gene matches. The CDR3 is made up of 15 amino acids. The CDR3 loop reads CASSLDGGRLWEQFF. The DNA of the CDR3 is TGCGCCAGCAGCTTGGACGGCGGGAGGTTATGGGAGCAGTTCTTC.